This is a list of T cell receptor beta chains from one sample in a study of PD-1 blockade in mismatch repair-deficient tumors. TCRdb's copy holds only in-frame clones and misses some; the assay was immunoSEQ multiplex PCR. Of more than 13,000 clones listed, 65% to 90% are singletons. Their recognized antigens are unknown. The sequences come from cells cultured in vitro, collected from a patient treated with pembrolizumab. These receptors all stem from an adult with mismatch repair-deficient cancer. Both conserved end residues are part of each CDR3. Each record gives: V gene, J gene, D gene, clone size, CDR3 DNA, CDR3 protein. The D gene is left open where the match is weak. Not all rows give a size; the values are once, few, many and, for expanded clones, a class.

V gene: TRBV27
J gene: TRBJ1-1
D gene: -
clone size: -
CDR3 DNA: TGTGCCAGCAGTGGCCCGGGGGCCCTGAACACTGAAGCTTTCTTT
CDR3 protein: CASSGPGALNTEAFF

V gene: TRBV28
J gene: TRBJ2-3
D gene: TRBD2
clone size: -
CDR3 DNA: TGTGCCAGCTCTTTAGCGGGGAGCACAGATACGCAGTATTTT
CDR3 protein: CASSLAGSTDTQYF

V gene: TRBV7-2
J gene: TRBJ2-5
D gene: TRBD1
clone size: -
CDR3 DNA: TGTGCCAGCAGCTGGGACAGGGGGGAGACCCAGTACTTC
CDR3 protein: CASSWDRGETQYF

V gene: TRBV28
J gene: TRBJ2-3
D gene: -
clone size: -
CDR3 DNA: TGTGCCAGCAGGGAACAGGGATATGGCACAGATACGCAGTATTTT
CDR3 protein: CASREQGYGTDTQYF

V gene: TRBV5-1
J gene: TRBJ2-7
D gene: TRBD2
clone size: -
CDR3 DNA: TGCGCCAGCAGCTTGGCGGGGGACTACTACGAGCAGTACTTC
CDR3 protein: CASSLAGDYYEQYF

V gene: TRBV5-8
J gene: TRBJ2-5
D gene: -
clone size: -
CDR3 DNA: TGTGCCAGCAGCTTTCAGGGCAGGGAGACCCAGTACTTC
CDR3 protein: CASSFQGRETQYF

V gene: TRBV30
J gene: TRBJ1-1
D gene: -
clone size: -
CDR3 DNA: TGTGCCTGGAGTGTACAAGTGAACACTGAAGCTTTCTTT
CDR3 protein: CAWSVQVNTEAFF

V gene: TRBV28
J gene: TRBJ1-3
D gene: TRBD1
clone size: -
CDR3 DNA: TGTGCCAGCAGTTTCCCTCTTTTGCGGGACAGGGCACTCTCTGGAAACACCATATATTTT
CDR3 protein: CASSFPLLRDRALSGNTIYF

V gene: TRBV7-2
J gene: TRBJ1-2
D gene: -
clone size: -
CDR3 DNA: TGTGCCAGCAGCTTATTAGGGGCTAACTATGGCTACACCTTC
CDR3 protein: CASSLLGANYGYTF

V gene: TRBV5-1
J gene: TRBJ2-7
D gene: -
clone size: -
CDR3 DNA: TGCGCCAGTAGAGACGGAACCTACGAGCAGTACTTC
CDR3 protein: CASRDGTYEQYF

V gene: TRBV7-9
J gene: TRBJ1-2
D gene: TRBD1
clone size: -
CDR3 DNA: TGTGCCAGCAGCTTAGGAGGGACAGGACTTAGCTACACCTTC
CDR3 protein: CASSLGGTGLSYTF

V gene: TRBV6-6
J gene: TRBJ2-1
D gene: -
clone size: once
CDR3 DNA: TGTGCCAGCAGTTTTACTAGCTTCTCCTACAATGAGCAGTTCTTC
CDR3 protein: CASSFTSFSYNEQFF

V gene: TRBV28
J gene: TRBJ1-4
D gene: -
clone size: -
CDR3 DNA: TGTGCCAGCAATCCCGGCCCGAGGGGAGGGGGTGAAAAACTGTTTTTT
CDR3 protein: CASNPGPRGGGEKLFF

V gene: TRBV6-6
J gene: TRBJ1-1
D gene: TRBD1
clone size: -
CDR3 DNA: TGTGCCAGCAGTCTCCCGACAGGGGTGGGGACTGAAGCTTTCTTT
CDR3 protein: CASSLPTGVGTEAFF

V gene: TRBV29-1
J gene: TRBJ2-7
D gene: TRBD2
clone size: -
CDR3 DNA: TGCAGCGTTGAACTAGCGGGGGGCTACGAGCAGTACTTC
CDR3 protein: CSVELAGGYEQYF

V gene: TRBV6-5
J gene: TRBJ2-2
D gene: -
clone size: -
CDR3 DNA: TGTGCCAGCAGCCCCGTAATCGCAGAAACCGGGGAGCTGTTTTTT
CDR3 protein: CASSPVIAETGELFF

V gene: TRBV5-6
J gene: TRBJ2-2
D gene: -
clone size: -
CDR3 DNA: TGTGCCAGCAGCTTGGATATCAGGGTAGGCACCGGGGAGCTGTTTTTT
CDR3 protein: CASSLDIRVGTGELFF

V gene: TRBV27
J gene: TRBJ1-1
D gene: -
clone size: -
CDR3 DNA: TGTGCCAGCAGTATACTTCGTCCGGGGACTGAAGCTTTCTTT
CDR3 protein: CASSILRPGTEAFF